The rows below give T cell receptor beta chains drawn from one sample of a study of cytomegalovirus exposure and HLA in healthy donors. Assay used: immunoSEQ multiplex PCR; TCRdb lists only in-frame clones, some missing. The data hold 110,000 or so clones, with 74% observed a single time. The sequenced sample consisted of PBMCs. All receptors derive from a woman between 45 and 65 years old in good health and CMV-seropositive. The CDR3 runs from the conserved cysteine through the conserved F or W. The D gene is left open where the match is weak. Clone size is shown for a subset of rows, as once, few, many or a class of expanded clone.

j_gene	v_gene	d_gene	abundance	CDR3nt	CDR3aa
TRBJ1-2	TRBV9	TRBD1	-	TGTGCCAGCAGCGAGGGACAGCTTAACTATGGCTACACCTTC	CASSEGQLNYGYTF
TRBJ2-1	TRBV6-1	-	few	TGTGCCAGCAGTGAAAGGACTAAAAACAATGAGCAGTTCTTC	CASSERTKNNEQFF
TRBJ1-3	TRBV5-6	-	few	TGTGCCAGCAGCTCCGGACAGCTCATAACTCTTGGAAACACCATATATTTT	CASSSGQLITLGNTIYF
TRBJ2-6	TRBV28	-	-	TGTGCCAGCAGTTCTCCCCCGTTCTCTGGGGCCAACGTCCTGACTTTC	CASSSPPFSGANVLTF
TRBJ1-2	TRBV30	-	-	TGTGCCTGGAACCTCTTGGGGGGGGCGGATGGCTACACCTTC	CAWNLLGGADGYTF
TRBJ1-2	TRBV5-1	-	-	TGCGCCAGCAGCTTGGGGCGGAGTTCTACTAACTATGGCTACACCTTC	CASSLGRSSTNYGYTF
TRBJ1-4	TRBV5-4	TRBD1	few	TGTGCCAGCAGCGTAAAATTCCCCAAGACAGGGACAACTAATGAAAAACTGTTTTTT	CASSVKFPKTGTTNEKLFF
TRBJ1-1	TRBV6-5	-	few	TGTGCCAGCAGTCCTCGGCGGGGGCCACAAGCTTTCTTT	CASSPRRGPQAFF
TRBJ2-2	TRBV29-1	TRBD2	few	TGCAGCGTTGAACTAATGTCGGGACTAGCGGGCCCCGGGGAGCTGTTTTTT	CSVELMSGLAGPGELFF
TRBJ2-5	TRBV21-1	-	-	TGTGCCAGCAGGGTGGTGGATTGGGCCGTTTACCAAGAGACCCAGTACTTC	CASRVVDWAVYQETQYF
TRBJ1-2	TRBV4-3	TRBD1	-	TGCGCCAGCAGCCAAGATCGACAGGGGGCCTATGGCTACACCTTC	CASSQDRQGAYGYTF
TRBJ2-7	TRBV19	TRBD2	-	TGTGCCAGTAGTATTCGGCCTAGCGGGAGTAAATACGAGCAGTACTTC	CASSIRPSGSKYEQYF
TRBJ1-4	TRBV7-6	TRBD1	-	TGTGCCAGCAGCTTAGCGGGCCCGAACAGGGGGAGTGAAAAACTGTTTTTT	CASSLAGPNRGSEKLFF
TRBJ1-2	TRBV5-4	TRBD1	-	TGTGCCAGCAGCAGAGGAGGACAGGGGAATTATGGCTACACCTTC	CASSRGGQGNYGYTF
TRBJ1-6	TRBV9	-	-	TGTGCCAGCAGCGTAGGCAGGGAGGGGAATTCACCCCTCCACTTT	CASSVGREGNSPLHF
TRBJ2-3	TRBV11-2	TRBD2	once	TGTGCCAGCAGCTTGATGACACTAGCGGGGAGCACAGATACGCAGTATTTT	CASSLMTLAGSTDTQYF
TRBJ2-7	TRBV18	TRBD1	-	TGTGCCAGCTCACCACTGGCCAGGGGGCTGACCTTCCGATCCTACGAGCAGTACTTC	CASSPLARGLTFRSYEQYF
TRBJ2-7	TRBV19	-	few	TGTGCCAGTAGTCAAGGGGGAAGGGAGCAGTACTTC	CASSQGGREQYF
TRBJ1-2	TRBV10-3	TRBD1	many	TGTGCCATCGGACAGGGTCTCGGTGAGGGCTACACCTTC	CAIGQGLGEGYTF
TRBJ1-1	TRBV20-1	TRBD1	-	TGCAGTGCTCCCGACAGGGCCCAAGCTTTCTTT	CSAPDRAQAFF
TRBJ2-6	TRBV25-1	TRBD2	few	TGTGCCAGCCGGGGACTAGAGAGCTCTGGGGCCAACGTCCTGACTTTC	CASRGLESSGANVLTF
TRBJ2-5	TRBV2	-	-	TGTGCCCCTCGATTAGCGGACCAAGAGACCCAGTACTTC	CAPRLADQETQYF
TRBJ1-5	TRBV4-2	-	-	TGTGCCAGCAGCCAAGCAGTGAGCAATCAGCCCCAGCATTTT	CASSQAVSNQPQHF